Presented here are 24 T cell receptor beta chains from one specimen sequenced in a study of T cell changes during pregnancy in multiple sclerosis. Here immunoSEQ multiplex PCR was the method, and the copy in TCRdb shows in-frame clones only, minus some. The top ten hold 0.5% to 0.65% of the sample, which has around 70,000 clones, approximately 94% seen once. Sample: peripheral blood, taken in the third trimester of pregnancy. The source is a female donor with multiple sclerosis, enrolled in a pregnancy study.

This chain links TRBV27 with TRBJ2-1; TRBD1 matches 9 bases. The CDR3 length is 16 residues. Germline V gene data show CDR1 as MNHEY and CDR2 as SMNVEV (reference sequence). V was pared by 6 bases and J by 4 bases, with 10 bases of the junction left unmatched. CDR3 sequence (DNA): TGTGCCAGCAGGGATCCCGGGACAGGGTTTTACAATGAGCAGTTCTTC. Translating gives CASRDPGTGFYNEQFF.

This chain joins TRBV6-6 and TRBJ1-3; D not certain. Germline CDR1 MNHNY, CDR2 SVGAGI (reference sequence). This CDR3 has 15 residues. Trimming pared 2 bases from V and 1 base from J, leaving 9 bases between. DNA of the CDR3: TGTGCCAGCAGTTACGGGCTAAGGTCTGGAAACACCATATATTTT. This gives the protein CASSYGLRSGNTIYF.

CDR3 protein: CASSLVGGGSGNTEAFF. CDR3 nucleotides: TGTGCCAGCAGCTTAGTGGGCGGGGGCAGTGGGAACACTGAAGCTTTCTTT. V is TRBV7-2 and J is TRBJ1-1; tentative D call: TRBD1 (6 bases). With 1 base removed from V and 1 base from J, the gap between germline ends came to 16 bases. The length of the CDR3 is 17 residues. Germline V gives CDR1 SGHTA, CDR2 FQGNSA.

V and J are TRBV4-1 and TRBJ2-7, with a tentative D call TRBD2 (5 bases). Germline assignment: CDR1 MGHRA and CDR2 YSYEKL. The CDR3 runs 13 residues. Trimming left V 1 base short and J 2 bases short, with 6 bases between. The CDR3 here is CASSQVGTYEQYF. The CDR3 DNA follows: TGCGCCAGCAGCCAAGTCGGGACCTACGAGCAGTACTTC.

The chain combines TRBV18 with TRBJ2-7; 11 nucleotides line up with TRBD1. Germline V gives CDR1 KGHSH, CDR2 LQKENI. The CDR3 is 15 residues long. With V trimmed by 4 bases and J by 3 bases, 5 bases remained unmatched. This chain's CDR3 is CASSQGTGGLYEQYF. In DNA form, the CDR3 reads TGTGCCAGCTCACAAGGGACAGGGGGTCTCTACGAGCAGTACTTC.

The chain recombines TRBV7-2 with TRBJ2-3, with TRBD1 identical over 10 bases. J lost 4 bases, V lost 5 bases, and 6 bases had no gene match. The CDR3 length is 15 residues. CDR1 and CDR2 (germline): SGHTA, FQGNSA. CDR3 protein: CASSPLGQGADTQYF. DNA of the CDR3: TGTGCCAGCAGCCCACTTGGACAGGGGGCAGATACGCAGTATTTT.

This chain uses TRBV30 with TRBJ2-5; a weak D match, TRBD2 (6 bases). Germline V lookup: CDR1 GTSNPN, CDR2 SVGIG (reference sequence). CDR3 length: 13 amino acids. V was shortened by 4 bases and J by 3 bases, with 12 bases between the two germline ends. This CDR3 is CAWKRIAEETQYF. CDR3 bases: TGTGCCTGGAAAAGGATAGCGGAAGAGACCCAGTACTTC.

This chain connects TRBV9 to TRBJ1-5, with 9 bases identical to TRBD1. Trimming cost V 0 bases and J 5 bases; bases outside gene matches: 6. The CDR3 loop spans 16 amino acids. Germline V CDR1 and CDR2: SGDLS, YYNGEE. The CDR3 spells CASSVGDREGDQPQHF. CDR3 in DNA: TGTGCCAGCAGCGTAGGGGACAGGGAGGGGGATCAGCCCCAGCATTTT.

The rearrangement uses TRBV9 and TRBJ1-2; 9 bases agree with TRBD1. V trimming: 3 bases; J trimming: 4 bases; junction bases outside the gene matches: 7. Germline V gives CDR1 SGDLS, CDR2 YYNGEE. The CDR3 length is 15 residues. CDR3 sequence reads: CASSGGQGHPYGYTF. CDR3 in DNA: TGTGCCAGCAGCGGGGGACAGGGACACCCCTATGGCTACACCTTC.

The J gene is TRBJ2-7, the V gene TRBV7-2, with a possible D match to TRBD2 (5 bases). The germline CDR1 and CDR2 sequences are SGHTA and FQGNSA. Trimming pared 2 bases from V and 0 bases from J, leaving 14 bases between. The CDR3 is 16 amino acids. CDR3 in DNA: TGTGCCAGCAGCTTAATTTCCGGGAAAAGCTCCTACGAGCAGTACTTC. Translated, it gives CASSLISGKSSYEQYF.

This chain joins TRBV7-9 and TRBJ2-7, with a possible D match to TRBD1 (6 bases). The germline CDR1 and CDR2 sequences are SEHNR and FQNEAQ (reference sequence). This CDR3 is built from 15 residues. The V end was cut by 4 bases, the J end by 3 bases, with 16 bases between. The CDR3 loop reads CASSSRTATFYEQYF. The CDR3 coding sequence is TGTGCCAGCAGCTCAAGGACAGCAACCTTCTACGAGCAGTACTTC.

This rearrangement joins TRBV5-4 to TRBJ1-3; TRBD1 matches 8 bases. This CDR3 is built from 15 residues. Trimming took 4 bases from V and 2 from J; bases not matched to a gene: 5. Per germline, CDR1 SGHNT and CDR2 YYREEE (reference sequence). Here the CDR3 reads CASSAGTGPGNTIYF. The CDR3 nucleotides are TGTGCCAGCAGCGCCGGGACAGGCCCTGGAAACACCATATATTTT.

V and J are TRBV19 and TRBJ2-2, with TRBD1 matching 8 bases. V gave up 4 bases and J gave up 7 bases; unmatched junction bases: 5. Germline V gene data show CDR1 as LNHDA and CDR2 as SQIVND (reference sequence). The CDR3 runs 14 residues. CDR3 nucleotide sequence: TGTGCCAGTAGTAGACGGACAGGGAACGGGGAGCTGTTTTTT. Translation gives CASSRRTGNGELFF.

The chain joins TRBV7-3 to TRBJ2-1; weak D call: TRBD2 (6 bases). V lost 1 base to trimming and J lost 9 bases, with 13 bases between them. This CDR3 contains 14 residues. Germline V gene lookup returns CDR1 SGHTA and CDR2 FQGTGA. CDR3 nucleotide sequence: TGTGCCAGCAGCTTAATAGGGGAGGAGGCTGAGCAGTTCTTC. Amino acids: CASSLIGEEAEQFF.

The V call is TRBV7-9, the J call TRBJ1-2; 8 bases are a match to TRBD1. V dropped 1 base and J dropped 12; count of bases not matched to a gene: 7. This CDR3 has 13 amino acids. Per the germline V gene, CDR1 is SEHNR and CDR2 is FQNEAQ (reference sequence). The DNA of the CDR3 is TGTGCCAGCAGCTTAGGACGGACAGGGATTAACACCTTC. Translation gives CASSLGRTGINTF.

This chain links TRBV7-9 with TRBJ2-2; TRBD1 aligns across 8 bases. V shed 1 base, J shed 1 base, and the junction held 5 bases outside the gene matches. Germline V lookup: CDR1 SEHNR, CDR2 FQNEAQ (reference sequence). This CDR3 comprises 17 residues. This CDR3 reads CASSLVVGTGNTGELFF. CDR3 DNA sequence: TGTGCCAGCAGCTTAGTAGTTGGGACAGGGAACACCGGGGAGCTGTTTTTT.

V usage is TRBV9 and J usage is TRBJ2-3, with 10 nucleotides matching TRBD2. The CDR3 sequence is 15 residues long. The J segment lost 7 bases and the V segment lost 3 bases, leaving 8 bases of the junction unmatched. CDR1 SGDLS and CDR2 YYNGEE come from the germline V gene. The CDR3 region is CASSETSGRPYTQYF. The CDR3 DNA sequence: TGTGCCAGCAGCGAGACTAGCGGGCGGCCCTATACGCAGTATTTT.

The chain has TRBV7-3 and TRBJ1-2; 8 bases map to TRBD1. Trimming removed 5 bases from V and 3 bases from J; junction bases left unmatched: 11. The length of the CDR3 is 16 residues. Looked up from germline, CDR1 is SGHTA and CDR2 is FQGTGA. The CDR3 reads CASSPHRGSRYYGYTF. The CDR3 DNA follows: TGTGCCAGCAGCCCCCACAGGGGGAGTAGGTACTATGGCTACACCTTC. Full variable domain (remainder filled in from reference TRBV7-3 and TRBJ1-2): GAGVSQTPSNKVTEKGKYVELRCDPISGHTALYWYRQSLGQGPEFLIYFQGTGAADDSGLPNDRFFAVRPEGSVSTLKIQRTERGDSAVYLCASSPHRGSRYYGYTFGSGTRLTVV.

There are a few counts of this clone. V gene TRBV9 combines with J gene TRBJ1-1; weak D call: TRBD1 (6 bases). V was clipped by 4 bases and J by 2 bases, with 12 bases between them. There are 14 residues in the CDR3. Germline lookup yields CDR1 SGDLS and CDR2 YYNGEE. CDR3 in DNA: TGTGCCAGCAGCTCGAGACAGGTTAACACTGAAGCTTTCTTT. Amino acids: CASSSRQVNTEAFF.

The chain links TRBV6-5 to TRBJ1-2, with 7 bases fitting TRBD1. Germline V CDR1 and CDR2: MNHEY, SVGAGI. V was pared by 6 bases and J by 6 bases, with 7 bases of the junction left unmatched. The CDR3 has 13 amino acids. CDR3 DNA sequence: TGTGCCAGCAGGGGGGACAGTTGGCATGGCTACACCTTC. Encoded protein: CASRGDSWHGYTF.

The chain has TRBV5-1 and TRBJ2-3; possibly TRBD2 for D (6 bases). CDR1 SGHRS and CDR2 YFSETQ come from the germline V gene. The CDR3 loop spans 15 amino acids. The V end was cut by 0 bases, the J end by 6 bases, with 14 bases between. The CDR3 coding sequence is TGCGCCAGCAGCTTGGAGGAGGGGATTCGGGATACGCAGTATTTT. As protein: CASSLEEGIRDTQYF. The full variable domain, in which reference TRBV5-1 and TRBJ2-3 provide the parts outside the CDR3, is KAGVTQTPRYLIKTRGQQVTLSCSPISGHRSVSWYQQTPGQGLQFLFEYFSETQRNKGNFPGRFSGRQFSNSRSEMNVSTLELGDSALYLCASSLEEGIRDTQYFGPGTRLTVL.

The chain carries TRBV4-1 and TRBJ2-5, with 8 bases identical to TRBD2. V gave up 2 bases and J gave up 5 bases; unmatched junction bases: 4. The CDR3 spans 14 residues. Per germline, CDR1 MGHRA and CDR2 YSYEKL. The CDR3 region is CASSQPGLGETQYF. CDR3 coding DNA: TGCGCCAGCAGCCAACCGGGACTAGGTGAGACCCAGTACTTC.

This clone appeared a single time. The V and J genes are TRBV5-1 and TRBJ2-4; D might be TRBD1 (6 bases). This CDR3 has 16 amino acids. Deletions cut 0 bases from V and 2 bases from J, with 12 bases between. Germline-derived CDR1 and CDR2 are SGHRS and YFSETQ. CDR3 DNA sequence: TGCGCCAGCAGCTTGGGGGTAGGGGGTTCCAAAAACATTCAGTACTTC. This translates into CASSLGVGGSKNIQYF.

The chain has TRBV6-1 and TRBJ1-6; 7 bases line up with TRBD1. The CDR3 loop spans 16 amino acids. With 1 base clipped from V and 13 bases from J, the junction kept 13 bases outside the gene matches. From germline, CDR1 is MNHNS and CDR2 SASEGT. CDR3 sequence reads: CASSEVWTGSRSPLHF. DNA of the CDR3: TGTGCCAGCAGTGAAGTTTGGACAGGCAGCCGTTCGCCCCTCCACTTT.